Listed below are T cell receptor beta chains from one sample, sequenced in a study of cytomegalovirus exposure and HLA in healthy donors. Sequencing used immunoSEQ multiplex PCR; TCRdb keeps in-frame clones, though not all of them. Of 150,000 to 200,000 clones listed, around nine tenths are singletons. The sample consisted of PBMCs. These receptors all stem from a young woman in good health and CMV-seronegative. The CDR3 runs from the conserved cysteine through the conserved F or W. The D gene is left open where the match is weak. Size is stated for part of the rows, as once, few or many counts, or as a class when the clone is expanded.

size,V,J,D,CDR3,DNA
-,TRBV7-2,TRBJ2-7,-,CASSPGGSSYEQYF,TGTGCCAGCAGCCCCGGGGGTTCCTCCTACGAGCAGTACTTC
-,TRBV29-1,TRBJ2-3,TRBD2,CSGTGTSGGPITDTQYF,TGCAGCGGCACCGGGACTAGCGGGGGGCCTATCACAGATACGCAGTATTTT
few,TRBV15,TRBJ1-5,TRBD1,CATSRVRTGDMFVHNSQPQHF,TGTGCCACCAGCAGAGTTAGGACAGGGGATATGTTCGTCCACAATTCCCAGCCCCAGCATTTT
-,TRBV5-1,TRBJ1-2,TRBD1,CASSLGQTYGYTF,TGCGCCAGCAGCCTGGGACAGACCTATGGCTACACCTTC
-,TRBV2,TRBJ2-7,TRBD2,CASRQLAGRADEQYF,TGTGCCAGCAGACAATTAGCGGGGCGAGCCGACGAGCAGTACTTC
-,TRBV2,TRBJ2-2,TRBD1,CASLFPGQGNTGELFF,TGTGCCAGCCTATTTCCGGGACAGGGAAACACCGGGGAGCTGTTTTTT
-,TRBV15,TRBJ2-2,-,CATSRDPNPTGELFF,TGTGCCACCAGCAGAGACCCTAACCCCACCGGGGAGCTGTTTTTT
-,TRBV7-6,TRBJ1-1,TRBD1,CASSRRIDRETEAFF,TGTGCCAGCAGCCGACGAATAGACAGGGAGACTGAAGCTTTCTTT
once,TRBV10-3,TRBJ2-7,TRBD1,CAISGGGTGAQSSYEQYF,TGTGCCATCAGTGGGGGAGGGACAGGGGCCCAGAGCTCCTACGAGCAGTACTTC
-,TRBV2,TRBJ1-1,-,CASSEAREAEAFF,TGTGCCAGCAGTGAGGCGAGGGAGGCTGAAGCTTTCTTT
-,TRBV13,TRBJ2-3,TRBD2,CASSLGGGGAEDTQYF,TGTGCCAGCAGCTTAGGGGGCGGGGGGGCCGAAGATACGCAGTATTTT
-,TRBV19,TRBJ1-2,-,CASTGRGIGGYTF,TGTGCCAGTACCGGAAGGGGGATAGGTGGCTACACCTTC
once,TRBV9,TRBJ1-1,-,CASSVDMYMNTEAFF,TGTGCCAGCAGCGTAGATATGTACATGAACACTGAAGCTTTCTTT
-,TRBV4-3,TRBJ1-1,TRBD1,CASSQDVTRQGITEAFF,TGCGCCAGCAGCCAAGACGTCACCCGACAGGGTATAACTGAAGCTTTCTTT
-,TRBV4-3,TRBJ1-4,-,CASSRQVGTGGSWEKLFF,TGCGCCAGCAGCCGGCAAGTTGGCACAGGCGGCAGCTGGGAAAAACTGTTTTTT
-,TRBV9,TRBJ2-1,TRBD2,CASSAGLAGGRYNEQFF,TGTGCCAGCAGCGCGGGACTAGCGGGGGGGCGCTACAATGAGCAGTTCTTC
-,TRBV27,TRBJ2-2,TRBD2,CASSFSGGAVDTGELFF,TGTGCCAGCAGTTTTAGCGGGGGGGCTGTGGACACCGGGGAGCTGTTTTTT
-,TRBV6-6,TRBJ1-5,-,CASSGGGPENNQPQHF,TGTGCCAGCAGCGGGGGGGGGCCCGAGAACAATCAGCCCCAGCATTTT
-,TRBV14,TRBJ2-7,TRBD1,CASSDRGQGSLEQYF,TGTGCCAGCAGCGACCGCGGACAGGGCTCTTTGGAGCAGTACTTC
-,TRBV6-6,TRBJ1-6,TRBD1,CASTHTGQGASSPLHF,TGTGCCAGCACTCACACAGGACAGGGGGCATCTTCACCCCTCCACTTT
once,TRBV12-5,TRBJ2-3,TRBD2,CASGLRYRGGLNTDTQYF,TGTGCTAGTGGTTTGCGTTATCGGGGGGGCCTGAACACAGATACGCAGTATTTT
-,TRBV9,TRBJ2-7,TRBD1,CASSVDQGAPYEQYF,TGTGCCAGCAGCGTAGACCAGGGGGCTCCCTACGAGCAGTACTTC
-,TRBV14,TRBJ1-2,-,CASSSSRGGYTF,TGTGCCAGCAGCTCATCTAGGGGGGGCTACACCTTC
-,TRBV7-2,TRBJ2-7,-,CASSLAGGAHLGQYF,TGTGCCAGCAGCTTAGCGGGTGGGGCCCATCTCGGGCAGTACTTC
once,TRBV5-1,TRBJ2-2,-,CASSLATGIGELFF,TGCGCCAGCAGCCTGGCAACGGGAATCGGGGAGCTGTTTTTT
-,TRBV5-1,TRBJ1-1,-,CASSFPENTEAFF,TGCGCCAGCAGCTTCCCAGAGAACACTGAAGCTTTCTTT
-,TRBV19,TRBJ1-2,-,CASSTQTTAYGYTF,TGTGCCAGTAGTACCCAAACAACCGCCTATGGCTACACCTTC
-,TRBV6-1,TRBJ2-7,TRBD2,CASSVSGAYEQYF,TGTGCCAGCAGTGTTAGCGGGGCCTACGAGCAGTACTTC
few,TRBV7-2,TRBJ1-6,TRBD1,CASSPRSTGASYNSPLHF,TGTGCCAGCAGCCCTAGATCGACAGGGGCCAGCTATAATTCACCCCTCCACTTT
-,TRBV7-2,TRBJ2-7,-,CASSRPGAYEQYF,TGTGCCAGCAGCCGACCGGGGGCCTACGAGCAGTACTTC
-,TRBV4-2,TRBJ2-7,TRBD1,CASSRNRGSSYEQYF,TGTGCCAGCAGCCGGAACAGGGGGAGCTCCTACGAGCAGTACTTC
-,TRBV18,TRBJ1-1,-,CASSPSIRGLNTEAFF,TGTGCCAGCTCACCAAGTATACGGGGTTTGAACACTGAAGCTTTCTTT
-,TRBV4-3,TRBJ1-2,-,CASSQEGRYGYTF,TGCGCCAGCAGCCAAGAGGGGAGATATGGCTACACCTTC
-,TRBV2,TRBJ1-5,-,CASREATGGQPQHF,TGTGCCAGCAGGGAAGCGACAGGCGGTCAGCCCCAGCATTTT
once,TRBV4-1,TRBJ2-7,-,CASSALTVGEQYF,TGCGCCAGCAGCGCACTAACCGTCGGGGAGCAGTACTTC
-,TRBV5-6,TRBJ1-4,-,CASSLFQGLSTNEKLFF,TGTGCCAGCAGCTTGTTTCAGGGGCTTTCAACTAATGAAAAACTGTTTTTT
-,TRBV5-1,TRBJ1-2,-,CASSSTDTNGYTF,TGCGCCAGCAGCTCAACCGACACCAATGGCTACACCTTC
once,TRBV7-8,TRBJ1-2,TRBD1,CASSLTYTGTANYGYTF,TGTGCCAGCAGCTTAACATACACCGGGACAGCCAACTATGGCTACACCTTC
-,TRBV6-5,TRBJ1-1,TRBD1,CASSSTGGATEAFF,TGTGCCAGCAGTTCTACAGGGGGCGCGACTGAAGCTTTCTTT
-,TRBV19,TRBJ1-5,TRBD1,CASIGTGDSNQPQHF,TGTGCCAGTATTGGGACAGGGGATAGCAATCAGCCCCAGCATTTT
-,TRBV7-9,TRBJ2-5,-,CASSLVGQGETQYF,TGTGCCAGCAGCTTAGTGGGGCAGGGAGAGACCCAGTACTTC
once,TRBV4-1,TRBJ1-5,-,CASSQETGNQPQHF,TGCGCCAGCAGCCAAGAAACAGGCAATCAGCCCCAGCATTTT